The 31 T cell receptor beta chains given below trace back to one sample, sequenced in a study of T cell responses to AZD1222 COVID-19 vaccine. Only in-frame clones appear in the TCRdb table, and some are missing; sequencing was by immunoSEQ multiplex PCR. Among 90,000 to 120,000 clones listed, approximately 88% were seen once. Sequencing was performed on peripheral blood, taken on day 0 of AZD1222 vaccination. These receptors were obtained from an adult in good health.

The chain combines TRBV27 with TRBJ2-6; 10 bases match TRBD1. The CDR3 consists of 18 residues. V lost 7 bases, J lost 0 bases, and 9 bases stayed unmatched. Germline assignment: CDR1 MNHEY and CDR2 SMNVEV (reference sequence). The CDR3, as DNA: TGTGCCAGCACCCCGCGTTGGACAGGGGGCTCTGGGGCCAACGTCCTGACTTTC. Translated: CASTPRWTGGSGANVLTF.

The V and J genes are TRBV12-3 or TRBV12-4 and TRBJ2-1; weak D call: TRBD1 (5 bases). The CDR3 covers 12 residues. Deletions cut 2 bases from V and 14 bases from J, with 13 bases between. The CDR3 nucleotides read TGTGCCAGCAGTTTACGCGACTTAGGGGAGTTCTTC. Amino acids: CASSLRDLGEFF.

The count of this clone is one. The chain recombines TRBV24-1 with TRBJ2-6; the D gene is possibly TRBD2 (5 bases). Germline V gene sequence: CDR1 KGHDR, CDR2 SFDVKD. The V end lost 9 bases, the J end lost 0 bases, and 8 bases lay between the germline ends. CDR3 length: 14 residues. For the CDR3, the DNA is TGTGCCACCGGGGAGTACTCTGGGGCCAACGTCCTGACTTTC. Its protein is CATGEYSGANVLTF.

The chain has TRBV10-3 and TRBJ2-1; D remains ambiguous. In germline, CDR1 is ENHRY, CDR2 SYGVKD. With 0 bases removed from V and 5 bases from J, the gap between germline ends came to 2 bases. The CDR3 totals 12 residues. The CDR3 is CAISESDNEQFF. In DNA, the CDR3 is TGTGCCATCAGTGAGTCGGACAATGAGCAGTTCTTC.

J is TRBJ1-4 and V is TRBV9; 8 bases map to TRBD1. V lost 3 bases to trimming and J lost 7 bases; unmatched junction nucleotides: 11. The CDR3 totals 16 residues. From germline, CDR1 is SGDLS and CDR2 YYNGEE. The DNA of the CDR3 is TGTGCCAGCAGCGCGGGTCGTGAGACAGGGGTTGAAAAACTGTTTTTT. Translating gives CASSAGRETGVEKLFF.

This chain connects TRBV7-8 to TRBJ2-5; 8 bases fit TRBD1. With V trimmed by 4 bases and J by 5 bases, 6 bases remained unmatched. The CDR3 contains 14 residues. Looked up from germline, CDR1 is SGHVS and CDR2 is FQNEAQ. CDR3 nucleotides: TGTGCCAGCAGCTCCAGGACAGGGAGGGAGACCCAGTACTTC. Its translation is CASSSRTGRETQYF.

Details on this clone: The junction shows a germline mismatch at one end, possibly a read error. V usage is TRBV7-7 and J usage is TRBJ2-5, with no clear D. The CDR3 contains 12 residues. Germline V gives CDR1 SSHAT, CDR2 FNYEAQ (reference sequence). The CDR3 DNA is TGTGCTAGCAGCTTAGACCAAGAGACCCAGTACTTC. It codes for CASSLDQETQYF.

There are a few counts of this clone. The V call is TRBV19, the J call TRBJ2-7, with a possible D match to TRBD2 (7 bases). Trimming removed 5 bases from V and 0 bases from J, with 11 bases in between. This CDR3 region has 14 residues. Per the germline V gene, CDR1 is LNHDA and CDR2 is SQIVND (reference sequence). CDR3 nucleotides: TGTGCCAGTAGTCCAAGGGGGGGCTCCTACGAGCAGTACTTC. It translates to CASSPRGGSYEQYF. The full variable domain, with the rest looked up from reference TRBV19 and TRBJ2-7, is DGGITQSPKYLFRKEGQNVTLSCEQNLNHDAMYWYRQDPGQGLRLIYYSQIVNDFQKGDIAEGYSVSREKKESFPLTVTSAQKNPTAFYLCASSPRGGSYEQYFGPGTRLTVT.

CDR3 in DNA: TGTGCCAGCAGCGAATTAGATAGCAATCAGCCCCAGCATTTT. Protein: CASSELDSNQPQHF. The chain employs TRBV11-2 and TRBJ1-5; D remains unclear. Trimming removed 5 bases from V and 0 bases from J, with 8 bases in between. This CDR3 has 14 residues. The germline gives CDR1 SGHAT, CDR2 FQNNGV.

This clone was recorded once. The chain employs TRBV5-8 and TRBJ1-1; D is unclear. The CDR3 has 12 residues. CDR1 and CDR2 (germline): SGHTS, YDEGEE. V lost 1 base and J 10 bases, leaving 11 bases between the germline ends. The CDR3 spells CASSLLGPRAFF. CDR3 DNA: TGTGCCAGCAGCTTGTTGGGCCCCCGAGCTTTCTTT.

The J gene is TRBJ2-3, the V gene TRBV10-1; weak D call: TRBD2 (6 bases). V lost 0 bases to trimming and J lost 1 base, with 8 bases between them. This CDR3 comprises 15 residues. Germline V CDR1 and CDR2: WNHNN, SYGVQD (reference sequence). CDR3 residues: CASSESWEGTDTQYF. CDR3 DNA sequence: TGCGCCAGCAGTGAGTCTTGGGAGGGCACAGATACGCAGTATTTT.

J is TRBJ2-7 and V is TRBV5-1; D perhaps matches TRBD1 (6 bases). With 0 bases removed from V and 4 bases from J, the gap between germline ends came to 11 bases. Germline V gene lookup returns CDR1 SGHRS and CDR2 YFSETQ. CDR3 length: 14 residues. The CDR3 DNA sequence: TGCGCCAGCAGCTTGGCCCGACAGGATTACGAGCAGTACTTC. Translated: CASSLARQDYEQYF. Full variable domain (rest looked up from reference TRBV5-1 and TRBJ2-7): KAGVTQTPRYLIKTRGQQVTLSCSPISGHRSVSWYQQTPGQGLQFLFEYFSETQRNKGNFPGRFSGRQFSNSRSEMNVSTLELGDSALYLCASSLARQDYEQYFGPGTRLTVT.

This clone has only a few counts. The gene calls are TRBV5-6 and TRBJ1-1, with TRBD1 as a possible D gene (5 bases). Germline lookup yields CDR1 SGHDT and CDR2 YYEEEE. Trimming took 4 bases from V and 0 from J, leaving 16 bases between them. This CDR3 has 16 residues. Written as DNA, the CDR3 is TGTGCCAGCAGCGTCGGGGGACCTATAATGAACACTGAAGCTTTCTTT. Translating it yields CASSVGGPIMNTEAFF. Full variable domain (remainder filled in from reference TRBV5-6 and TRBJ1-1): DAGVTQSPTHLIKTRGQQVTLRCSPKSGHDTVSWYQQALGQGPQFIFQYYEEEERQRGNFPDRFSGHQFPNYSSELNVNALLLGDSALYLCASSVGGPIMNTEAFFGQGTRLTVV.

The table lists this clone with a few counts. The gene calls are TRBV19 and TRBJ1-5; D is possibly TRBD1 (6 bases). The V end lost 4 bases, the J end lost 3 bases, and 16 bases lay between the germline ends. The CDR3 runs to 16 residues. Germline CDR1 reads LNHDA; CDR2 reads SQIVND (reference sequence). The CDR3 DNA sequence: TGTGCCAGTAGTACGTACGCGGGACAATACAATCAGCCCCAGCATTTT. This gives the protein CASSTYAGQYNQPQHF.

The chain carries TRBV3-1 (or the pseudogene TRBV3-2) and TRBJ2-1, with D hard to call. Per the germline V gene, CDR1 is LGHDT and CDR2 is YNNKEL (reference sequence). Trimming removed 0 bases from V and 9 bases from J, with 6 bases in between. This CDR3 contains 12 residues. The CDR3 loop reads CASSQDSSEQFF. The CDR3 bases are TGTGCCAGCAGCCAAGATTCAAGTGAGCAGTTCTTC.

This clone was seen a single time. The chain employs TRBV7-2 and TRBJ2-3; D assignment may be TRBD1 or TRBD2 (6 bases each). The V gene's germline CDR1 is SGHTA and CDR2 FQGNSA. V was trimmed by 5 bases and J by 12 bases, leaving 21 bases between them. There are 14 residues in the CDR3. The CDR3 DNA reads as TGTGCCAGCAGCCCGCCAGCTTCGGGGGCCCCTCAGTATTTT. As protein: CASSPPASGAPQYF.

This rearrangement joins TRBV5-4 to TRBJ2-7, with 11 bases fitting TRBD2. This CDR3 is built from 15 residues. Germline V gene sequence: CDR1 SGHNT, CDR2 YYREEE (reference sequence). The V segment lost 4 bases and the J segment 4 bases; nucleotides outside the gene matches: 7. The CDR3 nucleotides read TGTGCCAGCAGCGGGGAACTAGCGGGAGCTTACGAGCAGTACTTC. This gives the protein CASSGELAGAYEQYF.

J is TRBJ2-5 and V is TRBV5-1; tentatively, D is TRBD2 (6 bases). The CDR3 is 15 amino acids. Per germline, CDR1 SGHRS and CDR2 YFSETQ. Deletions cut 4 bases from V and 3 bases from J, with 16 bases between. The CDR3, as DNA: TGCGCCAGCAGCCCCCAGGAGGGCTCTAAAGAGACCCAGTACTTC. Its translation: CASSPQEGSKETQYF.

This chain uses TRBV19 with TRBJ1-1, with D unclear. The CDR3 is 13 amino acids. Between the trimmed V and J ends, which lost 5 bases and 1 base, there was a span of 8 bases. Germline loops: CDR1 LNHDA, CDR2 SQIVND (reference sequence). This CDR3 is CASSFQPNTEAFF. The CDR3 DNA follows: TGTGCCAGTAGTTTCCAGCCGAACACTGAAGCTTTCTTT.

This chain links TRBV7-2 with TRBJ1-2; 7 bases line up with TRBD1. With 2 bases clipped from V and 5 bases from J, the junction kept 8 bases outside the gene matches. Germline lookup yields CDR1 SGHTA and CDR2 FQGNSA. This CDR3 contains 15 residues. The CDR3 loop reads CASSLYRGGWYGYTF. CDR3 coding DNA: TGTGCCAGCAGCTTATACAGGGGTGGGTGGTATGGCTACACCTTC. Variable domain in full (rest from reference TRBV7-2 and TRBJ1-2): GAGVSQSPSNKVTEKGKDVELRCDPISGHTALYWYRQSLGQGLEFLIYFQGNSAPDKSGLPSDRFSAERTGGSVSTLTIQRTQQEDSAVYLCASSLYRGGWYGYTFGSGTRLTVV.

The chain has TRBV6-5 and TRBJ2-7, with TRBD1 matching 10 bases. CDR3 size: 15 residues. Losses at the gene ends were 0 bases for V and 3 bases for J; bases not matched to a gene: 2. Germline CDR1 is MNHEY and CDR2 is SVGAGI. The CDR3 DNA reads TGTGCCAGCAGTTACTCTGGGACAGGGGACTACGAGCAGTACTTC. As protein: CASSYSGTGDYEQYF.

CDR3 sequence: CASSAGDSLGNTIYF. The CDR3 DNA follows: TGTGCCAGCAGCGCCGGGGACAGCCTGGGGAACACCATATATTTT. This chain links TRBV5-4 with TRBJ1-3, with TRBD1 identical over 7 bases. Germline CDR1 is SGHNT and CDR2 is YYREEE (reference sequence). This CDR3 comprises 15 residues. The V and J ends lost 4 bases and 7 bases, in that order; junction bases with no gene match: 11.

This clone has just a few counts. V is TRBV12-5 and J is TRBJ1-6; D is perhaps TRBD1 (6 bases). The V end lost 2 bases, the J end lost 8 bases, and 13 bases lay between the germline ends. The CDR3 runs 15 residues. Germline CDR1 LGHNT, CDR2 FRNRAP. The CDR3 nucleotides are TGTGCTAGTGGTTTGAGGCAGGGGAGTTATTCACCCCTCCACTTT. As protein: CASGLRQGSYSPLHF.

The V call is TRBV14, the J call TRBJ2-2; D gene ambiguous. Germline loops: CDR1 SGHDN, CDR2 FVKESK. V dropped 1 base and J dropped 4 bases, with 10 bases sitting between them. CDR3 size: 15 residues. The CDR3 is CASSQVGRSTGELFF. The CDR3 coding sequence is TGTGCCAGCAGCCAAGTGGGAAGGAGCACCGGGGAGCTGTTTTTT.

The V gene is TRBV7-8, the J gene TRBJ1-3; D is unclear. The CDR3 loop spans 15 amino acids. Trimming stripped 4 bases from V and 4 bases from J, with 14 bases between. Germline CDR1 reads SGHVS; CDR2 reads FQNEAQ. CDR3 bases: TGTGCCAGCAGCTCAAGTATTTTCGGCGGAAACACCATATATTTT. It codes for CASSSSIFGGNTIYF.

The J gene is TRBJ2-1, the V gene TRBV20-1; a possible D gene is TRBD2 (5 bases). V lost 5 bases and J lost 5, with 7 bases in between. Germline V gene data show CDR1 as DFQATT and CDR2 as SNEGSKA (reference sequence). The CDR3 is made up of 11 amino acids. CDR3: CSAWRDNEQFF. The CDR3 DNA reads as TGCAGTGCTTGGCGGGACAATGAGCAGTTCTTC.

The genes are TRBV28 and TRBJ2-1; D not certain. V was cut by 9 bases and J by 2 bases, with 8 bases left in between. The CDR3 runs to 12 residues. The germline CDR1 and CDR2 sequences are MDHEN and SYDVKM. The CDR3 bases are TGTGCCAGTAGGTTGGCCTACAATGAGCAGTTCTTC. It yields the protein CASRLAYNEQFF.

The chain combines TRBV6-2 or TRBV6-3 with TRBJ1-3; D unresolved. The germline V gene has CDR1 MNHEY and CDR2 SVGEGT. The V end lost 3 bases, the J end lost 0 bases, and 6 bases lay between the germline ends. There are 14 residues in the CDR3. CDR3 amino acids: CASSYGGSGNTIYF. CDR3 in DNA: TGTGCCAGCAGTTATGGTGGCTCTGGAAACACCATATATTTT.

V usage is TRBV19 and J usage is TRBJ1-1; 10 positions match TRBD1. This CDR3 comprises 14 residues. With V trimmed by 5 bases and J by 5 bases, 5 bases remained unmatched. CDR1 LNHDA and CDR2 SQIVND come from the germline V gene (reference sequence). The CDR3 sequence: CASSRGTGDTEAFF. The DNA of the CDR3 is TGTGCCAGTAGTCGCGGGACAGGGGATACTGAAGCTTTCTTT.

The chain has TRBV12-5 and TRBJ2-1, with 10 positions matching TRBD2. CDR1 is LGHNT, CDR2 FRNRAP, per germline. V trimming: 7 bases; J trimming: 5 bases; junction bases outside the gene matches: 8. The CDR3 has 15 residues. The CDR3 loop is CASEPAGGPHNEQFF. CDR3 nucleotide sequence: TGTGCTAGTGAACCAGCGGGAGGGCCCCACAATGAGCAGTTCTTC.

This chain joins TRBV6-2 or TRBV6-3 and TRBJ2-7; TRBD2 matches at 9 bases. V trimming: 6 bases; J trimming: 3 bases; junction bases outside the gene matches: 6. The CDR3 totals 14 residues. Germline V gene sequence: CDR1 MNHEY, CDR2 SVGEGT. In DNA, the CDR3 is TGTGCCAGCAGCCTCTTTAGCGGGAGCTACGAGCAGTACTTC. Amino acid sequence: CASSLFSGSYEQYF.